These T cell receptor beta chains were read from a single sample in a study of blood T cell repertoires in COVID-19. TCRdb's copy holds only in-frame clones and misses some; the assay was immunoSEQ multiplex PCR. The repertoire holds approximately 300,000 clones, with approximately 92% as singletons. The sequencing input was PBMCs or T cells enriched from blood (not recorded which). The receptor set was obtained from a woman aged 25 to 39 who had recovered from COVID-19. The CDR3 runs from the conserved cysteine through the conserved F or W. The D gene is left open where the match is weak.

>TRBV7-9|TRBJ2-1|14|TRBD1
CASRGLASYNEQFF
TGTGCCAGTAGGGGGCTAGCTTCCTACAATGAGCAGTTCTTC
>TRBV4-2|TRBJ1-5|15|.
CASSQGGYSNQPQHF
TGTGCCAGCAGCCAAGGGGGCTATAGCAATCAGCCCCAGCATTTT
>TRBV28|TRBJ2-6|14|.
CASSRDSGANVLTF
TGTGCCAGCAGTCGGGATTCTGGGGCCAACGTCCTGACTTTC
>TRBV18|TRBJ1-2|14|TRBD1
CASSGPGQGYGYTF
TGTGCCAGCTCCGGACCGGGACAGGGCTATGGCTACACCTTC
>TRBV7-2|TRBJ2-3|15|TRBD2
CASSLDAGARDTQYF
TGTGCCAGCAGCTTAGACGCGGGAGCGAGAGATACGCAGTATTTT
>TRBV5-8|TRBJ1-5|15|.
CASSLDGYSNQPQHF
TGTGCCAGCAGCTTGGACGGGTATAGCAATCAGCCCCAGCATTTT
>TRBV11-3|TRBJ1-2|15|TRBD1
CASNPWDRGWNGYTF
TGTGCCAGCAACCCCTGGGACAGGGGCTGGAATGGCTACACCTTC
>TRBV28|TRBJ1-5|15|.
CASSLGSGGYQPQHF
TGTGCCAGCAGTTTAGGCAGCGGGGGGTATCAGCCCCAGCATTTT
>TRBV7-9|TRBJ2-1|15|.
CASSSGQTLYNEQFF
TGTGCCAGCAGCAGCGGACAGACACTCTACAATGAGCAGTTCTTC
>TRBV7-2|TRBJ2-2|16|TRBD1
CASSLRGTGSTGELFF
TGTGCCAGCAGCTTACGGGGGACAGGGTCCACCGGGGAGCTGTTTTTT